The sequence of this TCR beta chain was determined in a study of low-dose radiotherapy and immunotherapy resistance in tumors. With TRAV- and TRBV-specific primers, first-strand cDNA was made, covering the alpha and beta chains. PCR amplification of the TCRs was performed with Phusion for approximately 20 PCR cycles, and it relied on a constant-region primer together with a V-primer adapter. TCRdb re-derived calls from the reads in MiXCR, one entry per CDR3 protein. The table has over 7,000 distinct CDR3 sequences, 60% to 80% seen once. This clonotype was found once. Trimming took off 10 bases at V and 0 bases at J, with 15 bases between the two ends. This CDR3 is 15 amino acids long. Germline V gene sequence: CDR1 ENHRY, CDR2 SYGVKD.

The source is a human donor with advanced metastatic prostate, ovarian, gallbladder or colorectal cancer (not recorded which). This table probably holds off-target reads from a library built for another chain. The chain combines TRBV10-3 with TRBJ2-2; tentatively, D is TRBD1 (7 bases). DNA for the CDR3: TGTGCCACAGCGCGGGACAGTGCGAACACCGGGGAGCTGTTTTTT. Amino acids: CATARDSANTGELFF.